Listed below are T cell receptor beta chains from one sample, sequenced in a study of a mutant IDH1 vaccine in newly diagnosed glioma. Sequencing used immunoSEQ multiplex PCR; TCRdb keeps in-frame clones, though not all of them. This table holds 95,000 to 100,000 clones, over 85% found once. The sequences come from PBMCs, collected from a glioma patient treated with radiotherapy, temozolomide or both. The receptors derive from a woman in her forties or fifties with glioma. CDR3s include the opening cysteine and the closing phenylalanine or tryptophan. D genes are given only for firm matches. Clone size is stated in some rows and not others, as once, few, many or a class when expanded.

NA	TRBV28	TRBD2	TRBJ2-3	CASSFLGRGTQYF	TGTGCCAGCAGTTTCTTGGGGCGGGGGACGCAGTATTTT
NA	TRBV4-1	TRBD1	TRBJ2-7	CASSQSGTGTSYEQYF	TGCGCCAGCAGCCAGTCCGGGACAGGGACATCGTACGAGCAGTACTTC
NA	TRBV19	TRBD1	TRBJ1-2	CASSLGQVGYGYTF	TGTGCCAGTAGCCTAGGACAGGTCGGCTATGGCTACACCTTC
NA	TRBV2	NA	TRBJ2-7	CASSEGLSYEQYF	TGTGCCAGCAGTGAGGGCCTCTCCTACGAGCAGTACTTC
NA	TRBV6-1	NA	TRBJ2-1	CASSGNYNEQFF	TGTGCCAGCAGTGGTAATTACAATGAGCAGTTCTTC
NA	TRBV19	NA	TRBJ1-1	CASSMLGWNTEAFF	TGTGCCAGTAGTATGTTAGGGTGGAACACTGAAGCTTTCTTT
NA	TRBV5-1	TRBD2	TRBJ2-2	CASSPPVVAGVTGELFF	TGCGCCAGCAGCCCGCCGGTGGTAGCGGGAGTTACCGGGGAGCTGTTTTTT
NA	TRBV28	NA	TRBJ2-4	CASTSLAKNIQYF	TGTGCCAGCACAAGTCTAGCCAAAAACATTCAGTACTTC
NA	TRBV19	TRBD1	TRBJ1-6	CASRPDRPGGTLHF	TGTGCCAGTAGACCGGACAGGCCGGGGGGCACCCTCCACTTT
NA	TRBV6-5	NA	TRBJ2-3	CATTGGTDTQYF	TGTGCCACCACGGGTGGGACAGATACGCAGTATTTT
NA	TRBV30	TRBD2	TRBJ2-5	CAWSGAGGQETQYF	TGTGCCTGGAGCGGGGCGGGGGGCCAAGAGACCCAGTACTTC
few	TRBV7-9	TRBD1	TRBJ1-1	CASGTGNTEAFF	TGTGCCAGTGGGACAGGGAACACTGAAGCTTTCTTT
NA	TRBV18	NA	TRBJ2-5	CASSAWETQYF	TGTGCCAGCTCCGCGTGGGAGACCCAGTACTTC
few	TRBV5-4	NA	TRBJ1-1	CASSLAQRVRNTEAFF	TGTGCCAGCAGCTTGGCCCAGAGGGTAAGGAACACTGAAGCTTTCTTT
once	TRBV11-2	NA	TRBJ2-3	CASRLGDTDTQYF	TGTGCCAGCCGATTAGGGGACACAGATACGCAGTATTTT
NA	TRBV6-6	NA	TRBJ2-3	CASSYSASSTDTQYF	TGTGCCAGCAGTTACTCGGCCTCTAGCACAGATACGCAGTATTTT
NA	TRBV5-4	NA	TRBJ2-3	CASSPGTGADTQYF	TGTGCCAGCAGCCCTGGGACCGGCGCAGATACGCAGTATTTT
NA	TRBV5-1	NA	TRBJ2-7	CASSLGRNYEQYF	TGCGCCAGCAGCTTGGGCAGGAACTACGAGCAGTACTTC
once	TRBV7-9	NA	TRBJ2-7	CASSPEMAPYEQYF	TGTGCCAGCAGCCCGGAAATGGCCCCCTACGAGCAGTACTTC
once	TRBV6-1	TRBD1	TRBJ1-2	CASSVYRGTNYGYTF	TGTGCCAGCAGTGTTTACAGGGGAACCAACTATGGCTACACCTTC
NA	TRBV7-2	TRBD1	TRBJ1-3	CASRGWTGDSGNTIYF	TGTGCCAGCAGAGGCTGGACAGGCGACTCTGGAAACACCATATATTTT
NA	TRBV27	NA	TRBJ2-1	CASSLSRSSYNEQFF	TGTGCCAGCAGTTTATCTAGGAGCTCCTACAATGAGCAGTTCTTC
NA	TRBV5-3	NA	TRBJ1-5	CARSLLWGDGQPQHF	TGTGCCAGAAGCTTGTTATGGGGGGACGGTCAGCCCCAGCATTTT
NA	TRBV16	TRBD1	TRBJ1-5	CASSQTGGNQPQHF	TGTGCCAGCAGCCAAACAGGGGGGAATCAGCCCCAGCATTTT
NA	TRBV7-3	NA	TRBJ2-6	CASSVTNSGANVLTF	TGTGCCAGCAGCGTTACTAACTCTGGGGCCAACGTCCTGACTTTC
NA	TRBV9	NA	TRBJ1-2	CASSEKEGEVRGYTF	TGTGCCAGCAGCGAGAAGGAGGGGGAGGTTAGGGGCTACACCTTC
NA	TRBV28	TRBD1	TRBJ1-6	CASSEGAESPLHF	TGTGCCAGCAGTGAGGGGGCGGAATCACCCCTCCACTTT
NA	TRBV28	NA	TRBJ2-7	CASSTTYEQYF	TGTGCCAGCAGCACGACCTACGAGCAGTACTTC
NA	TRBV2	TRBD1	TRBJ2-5	CASSLDRVGTQYF	TGTGCCAGCAGTCTGGACAGGGTGGGGACCCAGTACTTC
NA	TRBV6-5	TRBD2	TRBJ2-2	CASSYTLAGGYGELFF	TGTGCCAGCAGTTACACCCTAGCGGGAGGTTACGGGGAGCTGTTTTTT
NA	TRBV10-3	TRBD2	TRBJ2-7	CAISLGTSGLYEQYF	TGTGCCATCAGCCTCGGGACTAGCGGATTATACGAGCAGTACTTC
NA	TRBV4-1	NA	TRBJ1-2	CASSQEWGEYGYTF	TGCGCCAGCAGCCAAGAGTGGGGGGAGTATGGCTACACCTTC
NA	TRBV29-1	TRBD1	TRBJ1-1	CSGLTGGTEAFF	TGCAGCGGGCTGACAGGGGGCACTGAAGCTTTCTTT
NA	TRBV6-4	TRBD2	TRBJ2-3	CASSDSGLAGITSTDTQYF	TGTGCCAGCAGTGACTCAGGACTAGCGGGTATAACTAGCACAGATACGCAGTATTTT
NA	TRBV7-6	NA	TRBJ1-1	CASSLAGGWNTEAFF	TGTGCCAGCAGCTTAGCCGGCGGCTGGAACACTGAAGCTTTCTTT
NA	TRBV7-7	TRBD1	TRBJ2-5	CASSFSGQGLETQYF	TGTGCTAGCAGCTTTTCCGGACAGGGATTAGAGACCCAGTACTTC
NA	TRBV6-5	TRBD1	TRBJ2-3	CASSSGTGSDTQYF	TGTGCCAGCAGTTCCGGGACAGGGAGTGATACGCAGTATTTT
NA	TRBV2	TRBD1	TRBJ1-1	CASTGGQGGPRAAFF	TGTGCCAGCACGGGAGGACAGGGCGGGCCCCGGGCAGCTTTCTTT
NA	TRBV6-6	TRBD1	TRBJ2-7	CAGGRTGQGIHEQYF	TGTGCCGGCGGACGAACGGGACAGGGGATCCACGAGCAGTACTTC
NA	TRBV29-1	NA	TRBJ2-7	CSVSSGGSSYEQYF	TGCAGCGTCTCTTCAGGGGGGAGCTCCTACGAGCAGTACTTC
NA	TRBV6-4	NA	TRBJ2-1	CASSDSGRGYNEQFF	TGTGCCAGCAGTGACTCGGGGCGGGGATACAATGAGCAGTTCTTC
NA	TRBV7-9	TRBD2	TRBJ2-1	CASSALLAANFYNEQFF	TGTGCCAGCAGCGCCTTACTAGCGGCTAACTTTTACAATGAGCAGTTCTTC
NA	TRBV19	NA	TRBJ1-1	CASSISLGRIGTEAFF	TGTGCCAGTAGTATTTCGTTGGGACGCATTGGGACTGAAGCTTTCTTT
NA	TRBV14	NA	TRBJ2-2	CASSPSPGELFF	TGTGCCAGCAGCCCAAGTCCCGGGGAGCTGTTTTTT
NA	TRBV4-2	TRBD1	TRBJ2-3	CASSQETGRLTDTQYF	TGTGCCAGCAGCCAAGAGACAGGGCGATTGACAGATACGCAGTATTTT
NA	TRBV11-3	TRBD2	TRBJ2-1	CASSLASGGLGNEQFF	TGTGCCAGCAGCTTAGCATCCGGGGGGTTAGGTAATGAGCAGTTCTTC
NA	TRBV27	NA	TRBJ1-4	CASSSNRDEKLFF	TGTGCCAGCAGTTCGAACAGGGATGAAAAACTGTTTTTT
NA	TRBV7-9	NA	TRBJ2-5	CASSLQSETQYF	TGTGCCAGCAGCTTGCAATCCGAGACCCAGTACTTC
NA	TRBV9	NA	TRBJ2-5	CASSVSGAHQETQYF	TGTGCCAGCAGCGTGTCAGGGGCCCATCAAGAGACCCAGTACTTC
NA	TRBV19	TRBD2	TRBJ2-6	CASSWGGTFSGANVLTF	TGTGCCAGTAGTTGGGGGGGTACGTTCTCTGGGGCCAACGTCCTGACTTTC